These 7 T cell receptor beta chains were sequenced from one sample in a study of radiation and T cells in renal cell carcinoma. Time point meaning: blood 4 weeks post-SBRT, at nephrectomy. Treatment specified: 15 Gy SBRT to primary tumor, nephrectomy 4 weeks later. Here immunoSEQ multiplex PCR was the method, and the copy in TCRdb shows in-frame clones only, minus some. Of around 180,000 clones detected, around 90% appear once; the ten largest clones hold about 11%. Source: blood, taken from a patient whose treatment included radiotherapy and nephrectomy. The receptors come from a woman in her fifties or sixties with renal cell carcinoma.

In this sample, this clone turned up a few times. The J gene is TRBJ1-2, the V gene TRBV4-3; D not certain. The V gene's germline CDR1 is LGHNA and CDR2 YSLEER. The V gene lost 0 bases and the J gene lost 6 bases, with 5 bases spanning the gap. This CDR3 spans 12 amino acids. CDR3 nucleotide sequence: TGCGCCAGCAGCCAAGATGGTGATGGCTACACCTTC. It is translated as CASSQDGDGYTF.

The V call is TRBV30, the J call TRBJ1-4; D is perhaps TRBD1 (6 bases). The CDR3 runs to 14 residues. V lost 5 bases and J lost 0, with 10 bases in between. Germline CDR1 is GTSNPN and CDR2 is SVGIG (reference sequence). CDR3 region: CAWGTTATNEKLFF. In nucleotides, the CDR3 is TGTGCCTGGGGGACAACTGCAACTAATGAAAAACTGTTTTTT.

The V call is TRBV9, the J call TRBJ1-6, with D perhaps TRBD1 (5 bases). With 4 bases removed from V and 0 bases from J, the gap between germline ends came to 17 bases. The germline V gene has CDR1 SGDLS and CDR2 YYNGEE. The CDR3 extends over 18 amino acids. The CDR3 region is CASSPGWGVGSYNSPLHF. Here the CDR3 DNA reads TGTGCCAGCAGCCCCGGGTGGGGCGTGGGCTCCTATAATTCACCCCTCCACTTT.

This rearrangement joins TRBV7-2 to TRBJ2-3; D is unresolved. This CDR3 spans 13 amino acids. Germline values: CDR1 SGHTA, CDR2 FQGNSA. V shed 5 bases and J shed 4 bases, with 10 bases lying between them. This chain's CDR3 is CASSQRAPDTQYF. CDR3 sequence (DNA): TGTGCCAGCAGCCAAAGAGCCCCAGATACGCAGTATTTT.

The CDR3 loop is CASSRLQGYSYEQYF. CDR3 nucleotides: TGTGCCAGCAGCCGATTACAGGGATACTCCTACGAGCAGTACTTC. The V gene is TRBV5-6, the J gene TRBJ2-7, with D possibly being TRBD1 (6 bases). CDR3 length: 15 residues. Trimming removed 4 bases from V and 0 bases from J, with 14 bases in between. Germline V CDR1 and CDR2: SGHDT, YYEEEE.

This sequence joins TRBV4-3 and TRBJ2-6, with D perhaps TRBD2 (6 bases). CDR1 and CDR2 (germline): LGHNA, YSLEER. The CDR3 is made up of 15 amino acids. The V gene lost 4 bases and the J gene lost 3 bases, with 10 bases spanning the gap. This CDR3 reads CASSPGRDGANVLTF. In DNA form, the CDR3 reads TGCGCCAGCAGCCCCGGGCGGGATGGGGCCAACGTCCTGACTTTC.

The sample holds a few counts of this clone. The chain links TRBV5-4 to TRBJ2-2, with D maybe TRBD2 (6 bases). CDR1 SGHNT and CDR2 YYREEE come from the germline V gene (reference sequence). There are 13 residues in the CDR3. V lost 5 bases to trimming and J lost 7 bases, with 12 bases between them. In DNA, the CDR3 is TGTGCCAGCAGTGCCTTGACTAGCGGGGAGCTGTTTTTT. It is translated as CASSALTSGELFF.